A single sample is the source of the 22 T cell receptor beta chains below, sequenced in a study of blood T cells in healthy people across ages. Sample-barcoded 5' priming and a J-beta primer mix drove a second PCR of roughly 6 to 12 cycles. A single record per CDR3 protein comes from TCRdb applying MiXCR to the 5' RACE reads. The data show fewer than 1 million distinct CDR3 sequences, with under 45% seen just once and roughly 19% held by the top ten. Sequencing was performed on blood. The source of these receptors is a man in his sixties in good health.

This clonotype was picked up a small number of times. This chain joins TRBV12-3 or TRBV12-4 and TRBJ2-3; TRBD1 might be the D (6 bases). V lost 6 bases and J lost 0, with 13 bases in between. The CDR3 has 15 amino acids. CDR3 sequence reads: CASRNWTASTDTQYF. CDR3 DNA: TGTGCCAGCAGAAACTGGACAGCGAGCACAGATACGCAGTATTTT.

V is TRBV6-2 or TRBV6-3 and J is TRBJ1-1; TRBD1 matches at 7 bases. Losses at the gene ends were 5 bases for V and 6 bases for J; bases not matched to a gene: 6. Germline V gene data show CDR1 as MNHEY and CDR2 as SVGEGT. There are 13 residues in the CDR3. The CDR3 DNA sequence: TGTGCCAGCAGTCCCTCGACAGGGTCTGAAGCTTTCTTT. Translating it yields CASSPSTGSEAFF.

This clonotype showed up just a few times. The genes are TRBV7-2 and TRBJ1-2; tentative D call: TRBD1 (5 bases). The V end lost 6 bases, the J end lost 0 bases, and 11 bases lay between the germline ends. The germline V gene has CDR1 SGHTA and CDR2 FQGNSA. The CDR3 runs to 14 residues. The CDR3 region has the DNA TGTGCCAGCAGTTCGCAGGACACTAACTATGGCTACACCTTC. Its translation: CASSSQDTNYGYTF.

This clonotype occurred a few times. The chain couples TRBV5-1 to TRBJ2-7; 7 nucleotides align to TRBD1. The CDR3 is made up of 15 amino acids. V was clipped by 0 bases and J by 2 bases; unmatched bases: 5. Germline V gene lookup returns CDR1 SGHRS and CDR2 YFSETQ. In DNA, the CDR3 is TGCGCCAGCAGCTTGGCCGGGACAGAAACCTACGAGCAGTACTTC. Translation gives CASSLAGTETYEQYF. The full variable domain, completed using reference TRBV5-1 and TRBJ2-7, is KAGVTQTPRYLIKTRGQQVTLSCSPISGHRSVSWYQQTPGQGLQFLFEYFSETQRNKGNFPGRFSGRQFSNSRSEMNVSTLELGDSALYLCASSLAGTETYEQYFGPGTRLTVT.

In the case of this clonotype: One junction end disagrees with the germline gene, perhaps due to a read error. V is TRBV7-8 and J is TRBJ2-4, with D perhaps given as TRBD1 or TRBD2 (5 bases each). The J call is uncertain, as TRBJ2-5 better fits the DNA end. The length of the CDR3 is 17 residues. The germline V gene has CDR1 SGHVS and CDR2 FQNEAQ. The CDR3: CACSLAWGPVGQETQYF. CDR3 sequence (DNA): TGTGCCTGCAGCTTAGCGTGGGGCCCAGTGGGCCAAGAGACCCAGTACTTC.

The chain employs TRBV5-1 and TRBJ2-1; 14 bases align to TRBD2. CDR3 length: 16 residues. J was trimmed by 8 bases and V by 4 bases; bases with no gene match: 8. Germline V gene data show CDR1 as SGHRS and CDR2 as YFSETQ. CDR3 DNA: TGCGCCAGCAGCCCGGGACTAGCGGGGGTTTTCGATGAGCAGTTCTTC. Translated, it gives CASSPGLAGVFDEQFF.

J is TRBJ2-1 and V is TRBV30; D not resolved. Germline lookup yields CDR1 GTSNPN and CDR2 SVGIG (reference sequence). The V and J ends lost 0 bases and 6 bases respectively, with 6 bases between them. The CDR3 is 12 residues long. As DNA, the CDR3 is TGTGCCTGGAGTGTTTATCCCAATGAGCAGTTCTTC. It yields the protein CAWSVYPNEQFF.

On this clonotype: At one end the junction does not follow the germline gene, possibly because of a read error. CDR3 region: CSARDGPGGRTWTRYF. CDR3 DNA: TGCAGTGCTAGAGACGGCCCCGGGGGGCGTACGTGGACCCGGTACTTC. The chain is built from TRBV20-1 and TRBJ2-5, with D possibly being TRBD2 (7 bases). Germline assignment: CDR1 DFQATT and CDR2 SNEGSKA (reference sequence). The CDR3 is 16 residues long.

This rearrangement joins TRBV9 to TRBJ2-3, with D hard to call. The ends were cut back, 0 bases at V and 3 bases at J, with 17 bases in the middle. The CDR3 is made up of 17 amino acids. CDR1 SGDLS and CDR2 YYNGEE come from the germline V gene. The CDR3 reads CASSVGPRGSQTDTQYF. CDR3 sequence (DNA): TGTGCCAGCAGCGTAGGGCCTCGTGGCAGCCAAACAGATACGCAGTATTTT.

The J gene is TRBJ1-1, the V gene TRBV6-1; 7 bases line up with TRBD1. Germline CDR1 reads MNHNS; CDR2 reads SASEGT. J lost 1 base, V lost 9 bases, and 8 bases had no gene match. This CDR3 comprises 14 residues. The CDR3: CASIQGRGNTEAFF. CDR3 sequence (DNA): TGTGCCAGTATACAGGGGCGTGGGAACACTGAAGCTTTCTTT.

The CDR3 protein is CANRPVLWSLLYNEQFF. The CDR3 DNA follows: TGTGCCAACAGACCGGTTTTATGGAGCCTGTTATACAATGAGCAGTTCTTC. V and J are TRBV6-1 and TRBJ2-1; D unclear. Trimming pared 10 bases from V and 4 bases from J, leaving 26 bases between. Germline CDR1 reads MNHNS; CDR2 reads SASEGT. The CDR3 consists of 17 residues.

V is TRBV5-1 and J is TRBJ2-3; 9 bases align to TRBD2. Germline loops: CDR1 SGHRS, CDR2 YFSETQ. The length of the CDR3 is 16 residues. The trim removed 3 bases at V and 2 bases at J, leaving 7 bases unmatched. The DNA for the CDR3 is TGCGCCAGCAGCTGGGGGAGCGGGGGGACCACAGATACGCAGTATTTT. This codes for CASSWGSGGTTDTQYF.

CDR3 nucleotides: TGCAGCGTTGGGGAGGATAGCAATCAGCCCCAGCATTTT. It specifies CSVGEDSNQPQHF. J is TRBJ1-5 and V is TRBV29-1; D remains unclear. This CDR3 is built from 13 residues. The ends were cut back, 4 bases at V and 0 bases at J, with 7 bases in the middle. Germline loops: CDR1 SQVTM, CDR2 ANQGSEA.

The chain employs TRBV20-1 and TRBJ2-7; 8 bases match TRBD2. The better agreement between TRBJ2-5 and the DNA end casts doubt on the J call. The CDR3 is made up of 14 amino acids. The germline gives CDR1 DFQATT, CDR2 SNEGSKA (reference sequence). CDR3 in DNA: TGCAGTGCCACATACGGGGGGGCCTGGGAGACCCAGTACTTC. Its translation: CSATYGGAWETQYF.

This clonotype turned up a few times. The chain's CDR3 is CASSYFSGPNYGYTF. As DNA, the CDR3 is TGTGCCAGCAGTTACTTTTCAGGCCCTAACTATGGCTACACCTTC. V is TRBV6-5 and J is TRBJ1-2; D unresolved. Germline V gene data show CDR1 as MNHEY and CDR2 as SVGAGI. The CDR3 extends over 15 amino acids. V was clipped by 1 base and J by 0 bases, with 9 bases between them.

This clonotype showed up just a few times. The rearrangement links TRBV4-3 to TRBJ1-2; D not certain. The CDR3 totals 16 residues. CDR1 and CDR2 (germline): LGHNA, YSLEER. Trimming removed 0 bases from V and 4 bases from J, with 15 bases in between. This chain's CDR3 is CASSQDYGKTSYGYTF. The CDR3 nucleotides read TGCGCCAGCAGCCAAGATTATGGCAAGACTAGCTATGGCTACACCTTC.

This clonotype has only a few counts. The chain uses TRBV7-8 and TRBJ2-3; D gene uncertain. The V end was cut by 5 bases, the J end by 3 bases, with 12 bases between. Germline CDR1 reads SGHVS; CDR2 reads FQNEAQ. The CDR3 has 14 amino acids. The CDR3 DNA sequence: TGTGCCAGCAGCCGCCTTCAAACGACAGATACGCAGTATTTT. It codes for CASSRLQTTDTQYF.

V usage is TRBV12-3 or TRBV12-4 and J usage is TRBJ1-4; 9 nucleotides align to TRBD1. The CDR3 length is 13 residues. V was clipped by 10 bases and J by 6 bases; unmatched bases: 6. The CDR3 DNA is TGTGCCACCCGACAGGGGGAAGATGAAAAACTGTTTTTT. Translating gives CATRQGEDEKLFF.

The chain couples TRBV29-1 to TRBJ1-2; 7 nucleotides match TRBD1. The CDR3 covers 14 residues. V lost 4 bases, J lost 4 bases, and 9 bases stayed unmatched. CDR1 and CDR2 (germline): SQVTM, ANQGSEA. The CDR3 loop is CSVARAGGSYGYTF. CDR3 bases: TGCAGCGTTGCAAGGGCAGGGGGAAGCTATGGCTACACCTTC.

The chain uses TRBV5-4 and TRBJ2-1; 10 nucleotides agree with TRBD1. The CDR3 spans 15 residues. Germline V gene sequence: CDR1 SGHNT, CDR2 YYREEE (reference sequence). Trimming took 3 bases from V and 6 from J; bases not matched to a gene: 6. CDR3 coding DNA: TGTGCCAGCAGCTCCGGGACAGGGGAGGGCAATGAGCAGTTCTTC. Translation: CASSSGTGEGNEQFF.

The sample holds a few counts of this clonotype. The rearrangement links TRBV6-2 or TRBV6-3 to TRBJ2-5; D is undetermined. V was cut by 4 bases and J by 12 bases, with 15 bases left in between. CDR1 is MNHEY, CDR2 SVGEGT, per germline. The CDR3 consists of 12 residues. The CDR3 is CASSSLTDREYF. CDR3 bases: TGTGCCAGCAGTTCTCTGACGGACCGGGAGTACTTC.

This clonotype was recorded a few times. V gene TRBV6-5 combines with J gene TRBJ1-5; TRBD1 matches 7 bases. Germline CDR1 MNHEY, CDR2 SVGAGI. The CDR3 contains 14 residues. V shed 4 bases, J shed 7 bases, and the junction held 7 bases outside the gene matches. CDR3 bases: TGTGCCAGCAGTTCTTGGGACAGTAGCCAGCCCCAGCATTTT. It codes for CASSSWDSSQPQHF.